This TCR beta chain appears in the sequencing data of a study of graft-versus-host responses after intestinal transplantation. Overall study results and limits: Some GvH clones were seen earlier in gut or blood, suggesting intestinal origin. Early declines in HvG clones that occurred post-transplant were associated with peak circulating GvH clone levels.

The CDR3 totals 15 residues. Germline trimming cut 2 bases from V and 5 bases from J; bases unmatched to any gene: 7. The data were produced by immunoSEQ multiplex PCR, yet TCRdb's version contains in-frame clones alone and is incomplete. The table lists roughly 120,000 clones, 90% to 95% of them singletons, with 0.95% to 1.5% in the top ten. About this clone: Its antigen is currently unknown.

The receptor's source is a human donor who was the organ donor for an intestinal transplant. The chain links TRBV6-7 to TRBJ2-7; 9 bases are a match to TRBD1. TRBV6-7 is an ORF, and what it does is uncertain. The sample was unstimulated CD8+ T cells sorted from spleen or lymph node cells, taken before transplant. In nucleotides, the CDR3 is TGTGCCAGCAGTTACGGAGACAGGGGGGAGAACGAGCAGTACTTC. It codes for CASSYGDRGENEQYF.